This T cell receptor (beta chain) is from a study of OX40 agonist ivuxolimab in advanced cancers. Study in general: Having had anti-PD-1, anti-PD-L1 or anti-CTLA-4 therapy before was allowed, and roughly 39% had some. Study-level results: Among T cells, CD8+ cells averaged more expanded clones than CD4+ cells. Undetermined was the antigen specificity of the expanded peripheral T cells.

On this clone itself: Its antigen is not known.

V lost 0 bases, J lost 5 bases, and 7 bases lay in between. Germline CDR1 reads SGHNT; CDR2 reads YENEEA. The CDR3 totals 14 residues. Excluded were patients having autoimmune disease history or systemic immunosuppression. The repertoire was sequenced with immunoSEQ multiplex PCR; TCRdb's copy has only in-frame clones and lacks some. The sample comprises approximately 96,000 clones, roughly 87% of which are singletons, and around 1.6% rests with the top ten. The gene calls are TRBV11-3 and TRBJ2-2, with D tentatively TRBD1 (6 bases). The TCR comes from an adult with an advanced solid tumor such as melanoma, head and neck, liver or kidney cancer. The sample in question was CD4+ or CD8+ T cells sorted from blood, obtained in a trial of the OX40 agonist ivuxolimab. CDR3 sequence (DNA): TGTGCCAGCAGCTTAGATAGGGGGACCGGGGAGCTGTTTTTT. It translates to CASSLDRGTGELFF.